This T cell receptor beta chain was identified during a study of cytomegalovirus exposure and HLA in healthy donors. General study results and limits: Most TCR beta V segments were productive about 87% or about 30% of the time in an earlier analysis. In terms of immune exposure information, only CMV serostatus was available. In presence/absence analyses, roughly uniform sequencing depth across donors was assumed.

As for this clone: Its matching antigen is unknown.

Researchers ran the PCR with 60 Vbeta and 13 Jbeta primers. Some clones are missing from TCRdb's copy, which holds only in-frame ones; the method was immunoSEQ multiplex PCR. The repertoire holds about 120,000 clones, roughly 78% seen once, with less than 4.5% in the top ten. V was pared by 8 bases and J by 5 bases, with 31 bases of the junction left unmatched. The CDR3 length is 21 residues. Looked up from germline, CDR1 is SNHLY and CDR2 is FYNNEI. Source material: PBMCs. This receptor was obtained from a young man in good health and CMV-seronegative. The chain employs TRBV2 and TRBJ2-3, with 7 bases fitting TRBD2. This CDR3 reads CASPTFSWEGKLLTSLDTQYF. Written as DNA, the CDR3 is TGTGCCAGCCCGACCTTTTCCTGGGAGGGAAAGCTTCTCACCAGCCTAGATACGCAGTATTTT.